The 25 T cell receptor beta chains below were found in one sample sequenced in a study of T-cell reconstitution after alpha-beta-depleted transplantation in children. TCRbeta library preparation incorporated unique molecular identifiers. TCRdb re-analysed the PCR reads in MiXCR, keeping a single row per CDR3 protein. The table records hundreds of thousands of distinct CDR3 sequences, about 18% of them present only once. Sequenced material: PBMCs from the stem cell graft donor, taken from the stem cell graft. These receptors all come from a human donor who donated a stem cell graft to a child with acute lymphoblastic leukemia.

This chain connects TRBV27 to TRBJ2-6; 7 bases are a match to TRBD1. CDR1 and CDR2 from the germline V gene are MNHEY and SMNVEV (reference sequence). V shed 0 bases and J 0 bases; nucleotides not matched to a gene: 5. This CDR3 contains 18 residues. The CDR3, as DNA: TGTGCCAGCAGTTTATCGGGACAGATTTTCTCTGGGGCCAACGTCCTGACTTTC. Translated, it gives CASSLSGQIFSGANVLTF. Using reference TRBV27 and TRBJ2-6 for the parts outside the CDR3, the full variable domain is EAQVTQNPRYLITVTGKKLTVTCSQNMNHEYMSWYRQDPGLGLRQIYYSMNVEVTDKGDVPEGYKVSRKEKRNFPLILESPSPNQTSLYFCASSLSGQIFSGANVLTFGAGSRLTVL.

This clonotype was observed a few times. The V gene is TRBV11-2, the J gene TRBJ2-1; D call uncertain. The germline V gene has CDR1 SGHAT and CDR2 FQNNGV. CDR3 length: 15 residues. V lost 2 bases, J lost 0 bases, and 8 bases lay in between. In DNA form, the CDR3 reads TGTGCCAGCAGCTTATTACACCACTCCTACAATGAGCAGTTCTTC. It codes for CASSLLHHSYNEQFF.

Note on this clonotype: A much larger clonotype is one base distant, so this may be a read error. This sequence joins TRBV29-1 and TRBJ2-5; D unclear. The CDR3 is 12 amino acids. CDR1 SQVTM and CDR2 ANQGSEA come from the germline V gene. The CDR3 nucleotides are TGCAGCGTTGTAAAAGTGGTGGAGATCCAGTACTTC. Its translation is CSVVKVVEIQYF.

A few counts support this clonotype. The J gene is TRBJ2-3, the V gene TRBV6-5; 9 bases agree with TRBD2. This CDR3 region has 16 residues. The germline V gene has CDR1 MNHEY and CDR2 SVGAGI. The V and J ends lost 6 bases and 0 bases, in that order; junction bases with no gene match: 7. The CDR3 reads CASSLQREVSTDTQYF. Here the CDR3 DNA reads TGTGCCAGCAGCTTACAGCGGGAGGTCAGCACAGATACGCAGTATTTT.

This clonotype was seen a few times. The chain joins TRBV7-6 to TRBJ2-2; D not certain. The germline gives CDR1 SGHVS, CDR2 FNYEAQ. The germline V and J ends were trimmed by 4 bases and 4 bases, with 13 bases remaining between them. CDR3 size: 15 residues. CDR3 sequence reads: CASSSELRVTGELFF. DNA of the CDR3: TGTGCCAGCAGCTCGGAGCTACGGGTCACCGGGGAGCTGTTTTTT. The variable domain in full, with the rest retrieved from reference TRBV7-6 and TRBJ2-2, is GAGVSQSPRYKVTKRGQDVALRCDPISGHVSLYWYRQALGQGPEFLTYFNYEAQQDKSGLPNDRFSAERPEGSISTLTIQRTEQRDSAMYRCASSSELRVTGELFFGEGSRLTVL.

DNA for the CDR3: TGCAGCGTTGAAGATTCAGACGATGGCTACACCTTC. Translating gives CSVEDSDDGYTF. The chain recombines TRBV29-1 with TRBJ1-2; D unclear. Trimming took off 0 bases at V and 6 bases at J, with 8 bases between the two ends. This CDR3 is built from 12 residues. Germline V gene lookup returns CDR1 SQVTM and CDR2 ANQGSEA.

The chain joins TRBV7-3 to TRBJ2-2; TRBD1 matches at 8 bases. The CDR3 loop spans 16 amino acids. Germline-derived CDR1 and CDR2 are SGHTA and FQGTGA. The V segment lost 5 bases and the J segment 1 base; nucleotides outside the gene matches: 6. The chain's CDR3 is CASSPRQGKNTGELFF. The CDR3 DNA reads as TGTGCCAGCAGCCCCCGACAGGGGAAGAACACCGGGGAGCTGTTTTTT.

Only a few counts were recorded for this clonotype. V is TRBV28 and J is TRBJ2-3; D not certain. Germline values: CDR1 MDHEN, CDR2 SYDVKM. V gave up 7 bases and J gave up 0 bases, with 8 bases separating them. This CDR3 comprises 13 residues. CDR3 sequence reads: CASTLTSTDTQYF. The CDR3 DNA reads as TGTGCCAGCACCTTGACGAGCACAGATACGCAGTATTTT.

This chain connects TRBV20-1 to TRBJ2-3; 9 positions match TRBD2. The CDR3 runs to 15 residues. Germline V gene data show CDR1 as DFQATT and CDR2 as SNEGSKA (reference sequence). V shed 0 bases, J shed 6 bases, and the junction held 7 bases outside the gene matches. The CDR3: CSARELAGPEDTQYF. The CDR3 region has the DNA TGCAGTGCTAGAGAGCTAGCGGGACCGGAGGATACGCAGTATTTT.

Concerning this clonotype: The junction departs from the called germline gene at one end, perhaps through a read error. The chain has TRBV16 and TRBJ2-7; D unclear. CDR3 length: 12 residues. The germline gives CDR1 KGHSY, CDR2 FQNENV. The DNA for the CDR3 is TGTGCCAGCAGCCAAGGCGGCTACGGGCAGTACTTC. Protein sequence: CASSQGGYGQYF.

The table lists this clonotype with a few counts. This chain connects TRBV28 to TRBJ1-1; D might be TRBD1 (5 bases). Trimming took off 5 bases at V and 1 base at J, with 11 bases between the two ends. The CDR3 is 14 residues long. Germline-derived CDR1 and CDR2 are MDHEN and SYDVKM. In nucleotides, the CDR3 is TGTGCCAGCAGTCCGACAGTTCCGAACACTGAAGCTTTCTTT. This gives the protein CASSPTVPNTEAFF.

The CDR3 sequence is CATSDSDRGANQPQHF. In DNA, the CDR3 is TGTGCCACCAGTGATTCCGACAGGGGCGCCAATCAGCCCCAGCATTTT. V and J are TRBV24-1 and TRBJ1-5, with TRBD1 matching over 8 bases. There are 16 residues in the CDR3. Germline CDR1 reads KGHDR; CDR2 reads SFDVKD. The trim removed 2 bases at V and 3 bases at J, leaving 5 bases unmatched.

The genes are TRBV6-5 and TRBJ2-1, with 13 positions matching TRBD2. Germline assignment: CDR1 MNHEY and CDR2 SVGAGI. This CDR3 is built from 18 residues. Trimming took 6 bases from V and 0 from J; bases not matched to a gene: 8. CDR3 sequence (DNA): TGTGCCAGCAGACGGACTAGCGGGAGTCCCAGCTCCTACAATGAGCAGTTCTTC. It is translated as CASRRTSGSPSSYNEQFF.

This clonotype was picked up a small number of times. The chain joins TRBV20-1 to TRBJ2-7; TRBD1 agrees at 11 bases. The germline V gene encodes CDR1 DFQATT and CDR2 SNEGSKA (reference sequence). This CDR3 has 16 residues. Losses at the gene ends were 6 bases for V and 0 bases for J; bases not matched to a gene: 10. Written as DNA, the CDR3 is TGCAGTGCCCGGGACAGGGGGGCCCTCGTCTCCTACGAGCAGTACTTC. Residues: CSARDRGALVSYEQYF.

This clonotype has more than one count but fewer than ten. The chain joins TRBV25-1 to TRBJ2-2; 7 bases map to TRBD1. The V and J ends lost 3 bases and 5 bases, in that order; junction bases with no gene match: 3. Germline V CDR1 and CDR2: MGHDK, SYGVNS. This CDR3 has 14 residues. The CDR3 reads CASSETGWTGELFF. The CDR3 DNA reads TGTGCCAGCAGTGAGACAGGGTGGACCGGGGAGCTGTTTTTT.

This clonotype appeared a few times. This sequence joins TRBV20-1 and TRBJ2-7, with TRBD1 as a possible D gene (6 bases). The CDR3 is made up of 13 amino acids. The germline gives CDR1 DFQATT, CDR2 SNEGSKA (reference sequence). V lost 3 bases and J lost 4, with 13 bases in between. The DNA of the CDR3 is TGCAGTGCTAGGTCCCAACAGGGATACGAGCAGTACTTC. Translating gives CSARSQQGYEQYF.

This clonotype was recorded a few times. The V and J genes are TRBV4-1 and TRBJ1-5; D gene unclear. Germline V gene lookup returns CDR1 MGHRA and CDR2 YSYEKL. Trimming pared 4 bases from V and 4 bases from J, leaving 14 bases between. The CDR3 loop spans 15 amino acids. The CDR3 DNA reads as TGCGCCAGCAGCCGTGGGGAGAGAGCGAATCAGCCCCAGCATTTT. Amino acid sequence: CASSRGERANQPQHF.

CDR3: CASSPVLGANEQFF. The CDR3 region has the DNA TGTGCCAGCAGTCCCGTTCTCGGGGCCAATGAGCAGTTCTTC. J is TRBJ2-1 and V is TRBV12-3 or TRBV12-4; D tentatively reads TRBD1 or TRBD2 (5 bases each). V was trimmed by 5 bases and J by 6 bases, leaving 14 bases between them. The CDR3 has 14 residues.

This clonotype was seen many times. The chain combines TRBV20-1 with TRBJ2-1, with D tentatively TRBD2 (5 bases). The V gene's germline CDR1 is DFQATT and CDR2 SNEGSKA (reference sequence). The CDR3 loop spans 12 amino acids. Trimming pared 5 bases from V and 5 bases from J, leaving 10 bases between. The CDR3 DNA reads TGCAGTGCTCGGAGGTTCGACAATGAGCAGTTCTTC. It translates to CSARRFDNEQFF.

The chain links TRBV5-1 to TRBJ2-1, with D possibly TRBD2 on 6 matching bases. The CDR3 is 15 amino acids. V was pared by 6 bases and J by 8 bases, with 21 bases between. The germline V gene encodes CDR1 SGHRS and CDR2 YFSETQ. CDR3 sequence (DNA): TGCGCCAGCACTCTACTGACTAGAACGGGAGATGAGCAGTTCTTC. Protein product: CASTLLTRTGDEQFF. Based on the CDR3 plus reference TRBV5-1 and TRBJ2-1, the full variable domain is KAGVTQTPRYLIKTRGQQVTLSCSPISGHRSVSWYQQTPGQGLQFLFEYFSETQRNKGNFPGRFSGRQFSNSRSEMNVSTLELGDSALYLCASTLLTRTGDEQFFGPGTRLTVL.

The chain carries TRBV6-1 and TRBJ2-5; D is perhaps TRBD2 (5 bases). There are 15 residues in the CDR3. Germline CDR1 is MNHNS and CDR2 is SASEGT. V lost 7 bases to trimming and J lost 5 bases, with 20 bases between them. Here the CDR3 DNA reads TGTGCCAGCACCCGGCATGAGGGATCGAAGGAGACCCAGTACTTC. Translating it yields CASTRHEGSKETQYF.

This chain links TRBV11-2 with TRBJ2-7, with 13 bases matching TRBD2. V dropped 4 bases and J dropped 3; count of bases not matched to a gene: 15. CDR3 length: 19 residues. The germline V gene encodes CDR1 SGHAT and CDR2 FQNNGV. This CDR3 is CASSSTGTSGIWRNYEQYF. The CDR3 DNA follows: TGTGCCAGCAGCTCCACCGGGACTAGCGGGATATGGCGCAACTACGAGCAGTACTTC.

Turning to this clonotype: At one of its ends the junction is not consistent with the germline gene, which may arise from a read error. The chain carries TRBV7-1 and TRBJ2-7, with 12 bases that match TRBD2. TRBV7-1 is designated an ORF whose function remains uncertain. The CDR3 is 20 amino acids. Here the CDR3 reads CASSTAGTTSGRPPSYEQYF. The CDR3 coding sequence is TGTGCCAGCAGCACAGCGGGGACTACTAGCGGGAGGCCCCCCTCCTACGAGCAGTACTTC.

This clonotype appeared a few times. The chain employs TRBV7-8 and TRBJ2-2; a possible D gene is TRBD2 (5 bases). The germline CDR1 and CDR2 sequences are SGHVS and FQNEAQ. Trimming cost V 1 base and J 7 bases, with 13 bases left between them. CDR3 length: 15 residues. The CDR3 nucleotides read TGTGCCAGCAGCTTAGGGGTGGGAGTGGTCGGGGAGCTGTTTTTT. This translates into CASSLGVGVVGELFF.

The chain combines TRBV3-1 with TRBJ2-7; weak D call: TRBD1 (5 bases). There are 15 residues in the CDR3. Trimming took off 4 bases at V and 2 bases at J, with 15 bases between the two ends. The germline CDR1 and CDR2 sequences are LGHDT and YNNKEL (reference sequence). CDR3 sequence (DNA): TGTGCCAGCAGCCCTCGGACAAGTCAGCCCTACGAGCAGTACTTC. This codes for CASSPRTSQPYEQYF.